These 29 T cell receptor beta chains share one sample of origin, sequenced in a study of Graves' ophthalmopathy and Graves' hyperthyroidism. Researchers took RNA transcripts and amplified TCR beta CDR3 regions from them. HTBI primers primed a first-round RT-PCR, and a second-round multiplex PCR followed. MiXCR was run by TCRdb on the multiplex PCR reads, yielding one entry per CDR3 protein. The sample has approximately 700,000 distinct CDR3 sequences; about 40% are singletons. Sequenced material: peripheral blood. All receptors come from an adult man with Graves' ophthalmopathy.

This clonotype was seen many times. The rearrangement joins TRBV12-3 or TRBV12-4 to TRBJ2-6, with 9 bases fitting TRBD2. This CDR3 contains 18 residues. The junction had 11 bases not matched to a gene; V was cut back by 6 bases and J by 2 bases. CDR3 bases: TGTGCCAGCAGCCCGAGCGGCGGGAGGGGACCTGGGGCCAACGTCCTGACTTTC. Protein sequence: CASSPSGGRGPGANVLTF.

The sample holds many counts of this clonotype. CDR3 in DNA: TGTGCCACCAGGTTGAATAGAGGGCAGGGCCAAGAGACCCAGTACTTC. This translates into CATRLNRGQGQETQYF. The chain carries TRBV15 and TRBJ2-5; D could derive from TRBD1 or TRBD2 (5 bases each). V was trimmed by 6 bases and J by 1 base, leaving 18 bases between them. There are 16 residues in the CDR3. Looked up from germline, CDR1 is LNHNV and CDR2 is YYDKDF (reference sequence).

The rearrangement uses TRBV7-8 and TRBJ2-6, with a weak D call TRBD1 (5 bases). The CDR3 is made up of 14 amino acids. CDR1 SGHVS and CDR2 FQNEAQ come from the germline V gene. V dropped 1 base and J dropped 8 bases, with 9 bases sitting between them. CDR3 in amino acids: CASSLGPGSNVLTF. The CDR3 DNA reads as TGTGCCAGCAGCTTAGGTCCAGGGTCCAACGTCCTGACTTTC.

This clonotype has a handful of counts. This sequence joins TRBV6-6 and TRBJ2-7; D is perhaps TRBD2 (6 bases). The CDR3 sequence is 15 residues long. CDR1 and CDR2 (germline): MNHNY, SVGAGI (reference sequence). V was pared by 5 bases and J by 4 bases, with 18 bases between. In DNA, the CDR3 is TGTGCCAGCAGTGAAGCGGGTTATGTGTCGTACGAGCAGTACTTC. Amino acid sequence: CASSEAGYVSYEQYF.

This sequence joins TRBV30 and TRBJ1-5; the D is unclear. Between the trimmed V and J ends, which lost 0 bases and 2 bases, there was a span of 5 bases. This CDR3 is built from 13 residues. Germline V gene data show CDR1 as GTSNPN and CDR2 as SVGIG (reference sequence). In DNA form, the CDR3 reads TGTGCCTGGAGTGTAGTTGGCAATCAGCCCCAGCATTTT. It yields the protein CAWSVVGNQPQHF.

This clonotype appeared many times. This rearrangement joins TRBV7-3 to TRBJ1-1; no reliable D call. The CDR3 is 12 amino acids. Germline CDR1 reads SGHTA; CDR2 reads FQGTGA. Trimming left V 5 bases short and J 14 bases short, with 18 bases between. CDR3 in DNA: TGTGCCAGCAGCCCCTTCATCGGCGACCACTTCTTT. It yields the protein CASSPFIGDHFF.

The gene calls are TRBV9 and TRBJ2-2, with TRBD2 matching over 9 bases. Germline V CDR1 and CDR2: SGDLS, YYNGEE. The CDR3 contains 16 residues. The trim removed 3 bases at V and 0 bases at J, leaving 3 bases unmatched. CDR3 region: CASSAVAGANTGELFF. The CDR3 DNA reads TGTGCCAGCAGCGCCGTAGCGGGGGCGAACACCGGGGAGCTGTTTTTT.

The V call is TRBV4-3, the J call TRBJ1-5, with a possible D match to TRBD1 (5 bases). CDR3 size: 15 residues. V lost 0 bases, J lost 3 bases, and 9 bases lay in between. The germline CDR1 and CDR2 sequences are LGHNA and YSLEER. The CDR3 sequence: CASSQDGGYNQPQHF. In DNA form, the CDR3 reads TGCGCCAGCAGCCAAGATGGGGGGTACAATCAGCCCCAGCATTTT.

This clonotype has at least ten counts. The chain uses TRBV6-6 and TRBJ2-5; 7 bases agree with TRBD2. The CDR3 covers 16 residues. The V segment lost 5 bases and the J segment 2 bases; nucleotides outside the gene matches: 11. The germline gives CDR1 MNHNY, CDR2 SVGAGI (reference sequence). CDR3 loop: CASSGLLAGEQETQYF. CDR3 nucleotide sequence: TGTGCCAGCAGTGGCCTATTGGCGGGGGAACAAGAGACCCAGTACTTC.

The V and J genes are TRBV7-3 and TRBJ2-6, with 12 nucleotides matching TRBD1. The CDR3 runs to 17 residues. Germline values: CDR1 SGHTA, CDR2 FQGTGA. Trimming took 3 bases from V and 4 from J; bases not matched to a gene: 4. The CDR3 spells CASSLGQGATGANVLTF. In DNA form, the CDR3 reads TGTGCCAGCAGCTTGGGACAGGGGGCAACGGGGGCCAACGTCCTGACTTTC.

CDR3 coding DNA: TGCAGTGCTAGAGATTCACTAGCGGGAGTACAGGAGACCCAGTACTTC. Translated: CSARDSLAGVQETQYF. J is TRBJ2-5 and V is TRBV20-1, with 11 nucleotides matching TRBD2. Trimming at V came to 0 bases and at J to 5 bases, leaving 8 bases not matched to a gene. CDR3 length: 16 amino acids. CDR1 is DFQATT and CDR2 is SNEGSKA in the germline V gene (reference sequence).

The rearrangement links TRBV9 to TRBJ1-5; TRBD1 agrees at 11 bases. Trimming at V came to 0 bases and at J to 3 bases, leaving 2 bases not matched to a gene. Per the germline V gene, CDR1 is SGDLS and CDR2 is YYNGEE. The CDR3 runs 16 residues. The CDR3 DNA reads as TGTGCCAGCAGCGTAGAGGGACAGGGGGTCAATCAGCCCCAGCATTTT. Translated, it gives CASSVEGQGVNQPQHF.

To note about this clonotype: It may be a read error: a sequence one base away is much more abundant. The genes are TRBV19 and TRBJ1-4; no definite D call. Looked up from germline, CDR1 is LNHDA and CDR2 is SQIVND (reference sequence). There are 14 residues in the CDR3. The CDR3 protein is CASSNQVQNEKLLF. The CDR3 nucleotides read TGTGCCAGTAGTAACCAGGTCCAGAATGAAAAACTGCTTTTT.

This chain joins TRBV2 and TRBJ2-5; 10 bases match TRBD1. The CDR3 sequence is 15 residues long. V trimming: 7 bases; J trimming: 4 bases; junction bases outside the gene matches: 9. Germline V gene lookup returns CDR1 SNHLY and CDR2 FYNNEI. The CDR3 here is CASNGPGQGGETQYF. The CDR3 DNA is TGTGCCAGCAATGGGCCAGGACAGGGGGGAGAGACCCAGTACTTC.

The V and J genes are TRBV12-5 and TRBJ2-6; D may be TRBD1 (5 bases). This CDR3 region has 14 residues. Germline CDR1 and CDR2: LGHNT and FRNRAP. Deletions cut 7 bases from V and 1 base from J, with 8 bases between. The CDR3 reads CASADSSGANVLTF. The CDR3 DNA reads as TGTGCTAGTGCCGACAGTTCTGGGGCCAACGTCCTGACTTTC.

Ten or more counts support this clonotype. The rearrangement uses TRBV2 and TRBJ1-2; D gene unclear. V was cut by 6 bases and J by 8 bases, with 19 bases left in between. The CDR3 length is 14 residues. CDR1 and CDR2 from the germline V gene are SNHLY and FYNNEI. The chain's CDR3 is CASSLTRAGEGYTF. The DNA for the CDR3 is TGTGCCAGCAGCCTAACGCGGGCAGGAGAAGGCTACACCTTC.

CDR3 DNA sequence: TGTGCCAGCAGTTTTGAGACGTCGAACACTGAAGCTTTCTTT. Amino acids: CASSFETSNTEAFF. The chain joins TRBV12-3 or TRBV12-4 to TRBJ1-1; D remains ambiguous. CDR3 length equals 14 residues. V lost 3 bases and J 1 base, leaving 9 bases between the germline ends.

Points on this clonotype: Being one base from a much bigger clone, this may be a read error. Since no conserved phenylalanine or tryptophan closes the CDR3, a read error is the likely cause. The DNA of the CDR3 is TGCGCCAGCAGCTTTCAGGGGGACACCTATGGCTACACCCTC. It yields the protein CASSFQGDTYGYTL. V is TRBV5-1 and J is TRBJ1-2, with 7 bases matching TRBD1. V shed 2 bases and J 4 bases; nucleotides not matched to a gene: 5. Germline V gene lookup returns CDR1 SGHRS and CDR2 YFSETQ. CDR3 size: 14 residues.

In this sample, this clonotype turned up many times. This chain uses TRBV10-2 with TRBJ1-4, with D maybe TRBD1 (6 bases). Germline V gene lookup returns CDR1 WSHSY and CDR2 SAAADI. This CDR3 region has 15 residues. Trimming shortened V by 0 bases and J by 7 bases, and 12 bases separated the two germline ends. The CDR3 region is CASSESPGAGEKLFF. The CDR3 DNA sequence: TGCGCCAGCAGTGAGTCACCGGGGGCTGGTGAAAAACTGTTTTTT.

This sequence joins TRBV4-3 and TRBJ1-1; the D is unclear. There are 15 residues in the CDR3. From germline, CDR1 is LGHNA and CDR2 YSLEER. V was trimmed by 3 bases and J by 1 base, leaving 12 bases between them. Written as DNA, the CDR3 is TGCGCCAGCAGCCAGATGCGGCAGCCGAACACTGAAGCTTTCTTT. Protein product: CASSQMRQPNTEAFF.

The chain recombines TRBV3-1 with TRBJ2-5; 11 bases fit TRBD2. Germline V lookup: CDR1 LGHDT, CDR2 YNNKEL (reference sequence). Losses at the gene ends were 3 bases for V and 3 bases for J; bases not matched to a gene: 9. This CDR3 comprises 17 residues. The DNA for the CDR3 is TGTGCCAGCAGCCAGGCATACGTACTAGCGGGGGAAGAGACCCAGTACTTC. This codes for CASSQAYVLAGEETQYF.

The table lists this clonotype with many counts. The J gene is TRBJ2-5, the V gene TRBV9; 7 positions match TRBD1. The germline V gene has CDR1 SGDLS and CDR2 YYNGEE. The CDR3 loop spans 13 amino acids. After removal of 0 bases from V and 5 bases from J, the junction contained 1 base not matched to a gene. The CDR3 protein is CASSVGRGETQYF. In DNA, the CDR3 is TGTGCCAGCAGCGTAGGCAGGGGGGAGACCCAGTACTTC.

The rearrangement uses TRBV10-3 and TRBJ2-7, with TRBD2 matching over 12 bases. Unmatched junction bases numbered 1, after V lost 4 bases and J lost 3 bases. Germline V gives CDR1 ENHRY, CDR2 SYGVKD. The CDR3 loop spans 14 amino acids. CDR3 sequence: CAISGTSGIYEQYF. The CDR3 DNA reads TGTGCCATCAGTGGGACTAGCGGGATCTACGAGCAGTACTTC.

The chain couples TRBV10-3 to TRBJ1-1; D perhaps matches TRBD1 (5 bases). CDR3 length: 14 residues. Germline V gene data show CDR1 as ENHRY and CDR2 as SYGVKD. Trimming shortened V by 8 bases and J by 9 bases, and 22 bases separated the two germline ends. The CDR3 DNA reads as TGTGCCATCCTGGTTGGGTCGGGGGGATCCCAAGCTTTCTTT. Its translation: CAILVGSGGSQAFF.

This clonotype appeared many times. The J gene is TRBJ1-5, the V gene TRBV2, with D unresolved. CDR3 size: 17 residues. Germline V gene data show CDR1 as SNHLY and CDR2 as FYNNEI. Trimming left V 5 bases short and J 0 bases short, with 17 bases between. CDR3 protein: CASSPSSAPHSNQPQHF. DNA for the CDR3: TGTGCCAGCAGTCCCTCTTCCGCACCACATAGCAATCAGCCCCAGCATTTT. The full variable domain, its missing parts supplied by reference TRBV2 and TRBJ1-5, is EPEVTQTPSHQVTQMGQEVILRCVPISNHLYFYWYRQILGQKVEFLVSFYNNEISEKSEIFDDQFSVERPDGSNFTLKIRSTKLEDSAMYFCASSPSSAPHSNQPQHFGDGTRLSIL.

This clonotype came up a few times. The V gene is TRBV12-3 or TRBV12-4, the J gene TRBJ2-7, with 8 bases matching TRBD2. The CDR3 runs to 19 residues. V dropped 5 bases and J dropped 3; count of bases not matched to a gene: 21. For the CDR3, the DNA is TGTGCCAGCAGTCCACGGCCCGAAGCGGGAGTTGGCTATAACTACGAGCAGTACTTC. Its protein is CASSPRPEAGVGYNYEQYF.

Turning to this clonotype: A much larger clone lies one base from this, so it may be a read error. The conserved closing phenylalanine or tryptophan is absent in this CDR3, likely reflecting a read error. J is TRBJ2-7 and V is TRBV7-2; D perhaps matches TRBD2 (7 bases). The CDR3 runs 12 residues. V was pared by 6 bases and J by 7 bases, with 13 bases between. CDR1 is SGHTA and CDR2 is FQGNSA in the germline V gene. CDR3: CASSRGAREQYY. CDR3 coding DNA: TGTGCCAGCAGTCGGGGGGCCAGGGAGCAGTACTAC.

This chain uses TRBV9 with TRBJ1-6; D gene uncertain. Trimming took off 7 bases at V and 9 bases at J, with 5 bases between the two ends. The germline V gene has CDR1 SGDLS and CDR2 YYNGEE. This CDR3 has 10 amino acids. The CDR3 DNA is TGTGCCAGCGGGTCTTCACCCCTCCACTTT. This sequence encodes CASGSSPLHF.

This clonotype was counted only a few times. The chain joins TRBV6-1 to TRBJ1-4; the match to TRBD1 covers 8 bases. Per germline, CDR1 MNHNS and CDR2 SASEGT. This CDR3 spans 17 amino acids. J gave up 0 bases and V 5 bases, and 8 bases lay outside the gene matches. The CDR3 region is CASSPRQGSATNEKLFF. CDR3 coding DNA: TGTGCCAGCAGTCCCCGACAGGGGTCGGCAACTAATGAAAAACTGTTTTTT.